The TCR beta chain under discussion was sequenced for a study of blood T cell repertoires in COVID-19. The CDR3 is 14 residues long. Germline V gene sequence: CDR1 SGHTS, CDR2 YDEGEE. V lost 4 bases to trimming and J lost 2 bases; unmatched junction nucleotides: 5. Using immunoSEQ multiplex PCR, the repertoire was profiled, and TCRdb retains in-frame clones only, with some absent. Of 200,000 to 250,000 clones listed, 70% to 85% are singletons. The clonotype was recovered from a man aged 55-75 years who had recovered from COVID-19. The chain uses TRBV5-8 and TRBJ1-1, with 7 bases fitting TRBD1. Sequenced sample: PBMCs or T cells enriched from blood (not recorded which). The CDR3: CASSTYRGNTEAFF. The CDR3 nucleotides are TGTGCCAGCAGCACCTACAGGGGAAACACTGAAGCTTTCTTT.